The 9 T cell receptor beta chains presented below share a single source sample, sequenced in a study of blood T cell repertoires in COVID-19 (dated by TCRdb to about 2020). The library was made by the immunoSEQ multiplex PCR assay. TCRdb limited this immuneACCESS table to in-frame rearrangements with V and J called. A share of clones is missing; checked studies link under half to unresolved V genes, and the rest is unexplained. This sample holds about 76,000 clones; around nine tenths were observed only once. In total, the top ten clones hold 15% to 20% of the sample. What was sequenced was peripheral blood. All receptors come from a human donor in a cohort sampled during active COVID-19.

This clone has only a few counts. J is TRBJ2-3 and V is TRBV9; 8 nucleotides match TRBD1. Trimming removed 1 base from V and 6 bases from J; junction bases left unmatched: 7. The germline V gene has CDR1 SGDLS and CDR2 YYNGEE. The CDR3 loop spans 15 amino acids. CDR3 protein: CASSVYGQGRDTQYF. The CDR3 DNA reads TGTGCCAGCAGCGTATACGGACAGGGCAGGGATACGCAGTATTTT.

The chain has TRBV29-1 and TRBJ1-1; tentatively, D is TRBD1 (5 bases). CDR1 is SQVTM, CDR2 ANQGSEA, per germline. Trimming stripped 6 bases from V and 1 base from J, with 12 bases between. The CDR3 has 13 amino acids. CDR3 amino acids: CSVTLDRNTEAFF. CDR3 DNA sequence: TGCAGCGTAACGCTCGACAGGAACACTGAAGCTTTCTTT.

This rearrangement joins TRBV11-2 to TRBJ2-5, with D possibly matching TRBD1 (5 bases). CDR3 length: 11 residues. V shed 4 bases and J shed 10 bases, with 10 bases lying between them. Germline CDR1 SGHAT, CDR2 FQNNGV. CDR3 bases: TGTGCCAGCAGCTCAACAGGAGACCAGTACTTC. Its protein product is CASSSTGDQYF.

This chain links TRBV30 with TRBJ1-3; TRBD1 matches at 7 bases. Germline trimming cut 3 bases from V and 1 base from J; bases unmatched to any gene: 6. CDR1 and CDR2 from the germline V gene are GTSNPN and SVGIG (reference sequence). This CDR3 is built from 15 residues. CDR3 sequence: CAWRVKGASGNTIYF. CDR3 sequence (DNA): TGTGCCTGGAGGGTAAAGGGGGCTTCTGGAAACACCATATATTTT.

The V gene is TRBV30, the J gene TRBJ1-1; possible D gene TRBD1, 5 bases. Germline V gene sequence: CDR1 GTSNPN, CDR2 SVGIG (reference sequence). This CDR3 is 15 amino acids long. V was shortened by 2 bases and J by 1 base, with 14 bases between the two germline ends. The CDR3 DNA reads TGTGCCTGGAGTCCCCGCGACAGATGGAACACTGAAGCTTTCTTT. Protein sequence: CAWSPRDRWNTEAFF.

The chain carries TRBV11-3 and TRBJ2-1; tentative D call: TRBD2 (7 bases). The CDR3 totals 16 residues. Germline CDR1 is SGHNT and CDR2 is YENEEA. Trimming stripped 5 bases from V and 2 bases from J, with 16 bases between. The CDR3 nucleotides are TGTGCCAGCAGCCCACATCGGGGGGCCGCCTACAATGAGCAGTTCTTC. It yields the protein CASSPHRGAAYNEQFF. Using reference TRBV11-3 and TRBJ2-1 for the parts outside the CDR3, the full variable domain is EAGVVQSPRYKIIEKKQPVAFWCNPISGHNTLYWYLQNLGQGPELLIRYENEEAVDDSQLPKDRFSAERLKGVDSTLKIQPAELGDSAVYLCASSPHRGAAYNEQFFGPGTRLTVL.

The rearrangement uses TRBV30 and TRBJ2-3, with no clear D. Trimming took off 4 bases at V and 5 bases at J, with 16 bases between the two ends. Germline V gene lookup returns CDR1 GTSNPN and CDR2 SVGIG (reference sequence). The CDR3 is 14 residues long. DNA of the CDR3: TGTGCCTGGAACGACGGTAGAGGAATAGATACGCAGTATTTT. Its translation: CAWNDGRGIDTQYF.

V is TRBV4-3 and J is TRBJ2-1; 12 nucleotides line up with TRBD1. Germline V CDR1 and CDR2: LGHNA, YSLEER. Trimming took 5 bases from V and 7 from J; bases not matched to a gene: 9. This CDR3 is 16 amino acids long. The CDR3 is CASSKLGQGAENEQFF. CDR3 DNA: TGCGCCAGCAGCAAATTGGGACAGGGGGCAGAGAATGAGCAGTTCTTC.

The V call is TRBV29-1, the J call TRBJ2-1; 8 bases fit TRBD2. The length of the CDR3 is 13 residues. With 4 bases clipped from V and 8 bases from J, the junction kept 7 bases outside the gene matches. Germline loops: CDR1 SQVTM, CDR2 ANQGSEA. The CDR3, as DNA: TGCAGCGTTGGGACTAGCCGGGGCGATGAGCAGTTCTTC. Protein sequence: CSVGTSRGDEQFF.